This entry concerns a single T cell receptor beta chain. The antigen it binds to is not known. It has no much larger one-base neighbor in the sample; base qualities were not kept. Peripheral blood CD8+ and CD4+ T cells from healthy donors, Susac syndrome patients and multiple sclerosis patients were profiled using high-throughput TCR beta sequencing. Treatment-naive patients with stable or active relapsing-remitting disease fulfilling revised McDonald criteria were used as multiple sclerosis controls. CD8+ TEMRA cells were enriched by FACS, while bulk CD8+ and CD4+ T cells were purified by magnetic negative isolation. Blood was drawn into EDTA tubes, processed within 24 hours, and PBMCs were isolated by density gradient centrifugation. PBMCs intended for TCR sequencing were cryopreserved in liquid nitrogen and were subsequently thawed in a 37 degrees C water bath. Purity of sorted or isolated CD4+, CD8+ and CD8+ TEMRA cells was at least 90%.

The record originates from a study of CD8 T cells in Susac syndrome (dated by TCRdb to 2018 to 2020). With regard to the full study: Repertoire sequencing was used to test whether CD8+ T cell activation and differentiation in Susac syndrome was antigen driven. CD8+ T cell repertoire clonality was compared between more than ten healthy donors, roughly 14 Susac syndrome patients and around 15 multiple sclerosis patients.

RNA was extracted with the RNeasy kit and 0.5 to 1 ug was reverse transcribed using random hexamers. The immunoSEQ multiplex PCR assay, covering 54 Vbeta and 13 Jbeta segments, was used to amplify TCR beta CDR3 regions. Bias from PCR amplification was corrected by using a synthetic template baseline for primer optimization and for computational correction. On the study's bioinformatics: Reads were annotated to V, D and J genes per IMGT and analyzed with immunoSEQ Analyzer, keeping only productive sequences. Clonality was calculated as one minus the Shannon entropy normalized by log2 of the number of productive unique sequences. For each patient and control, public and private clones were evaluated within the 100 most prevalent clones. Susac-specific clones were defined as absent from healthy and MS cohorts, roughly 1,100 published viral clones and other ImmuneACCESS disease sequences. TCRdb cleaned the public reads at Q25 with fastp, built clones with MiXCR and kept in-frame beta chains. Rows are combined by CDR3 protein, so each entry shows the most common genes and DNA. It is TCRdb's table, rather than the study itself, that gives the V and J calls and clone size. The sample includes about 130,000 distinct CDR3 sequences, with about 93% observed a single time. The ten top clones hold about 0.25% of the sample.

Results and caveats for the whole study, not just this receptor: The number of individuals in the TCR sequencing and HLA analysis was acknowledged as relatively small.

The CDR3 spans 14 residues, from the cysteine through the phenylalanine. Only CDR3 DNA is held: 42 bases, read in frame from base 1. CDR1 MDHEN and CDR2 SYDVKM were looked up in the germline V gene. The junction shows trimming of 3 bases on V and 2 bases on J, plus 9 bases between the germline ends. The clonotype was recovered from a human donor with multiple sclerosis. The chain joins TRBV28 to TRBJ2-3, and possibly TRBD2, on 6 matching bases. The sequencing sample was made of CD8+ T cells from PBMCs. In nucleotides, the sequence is TGTGCCAGCAGTTTTAGGACTAACACAGATACGCAGTATTTT. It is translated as CASSFRTNTDTQYF.